This T cell receptor (beta chain) is from a study of blood T cell repertoires in COVID-19. Here immunoSEQ multiplex PCR was the method, and the copy in TCRdb shows in-frame clones only, minus some. This table holds about 370,000 clones, around 89% found once. This CDR3 contains 16 residues. The germline V gene has CDR1 SEHNR and CDR2 FQNEAQ (reference sequence). V lost 5 bases to trimming and J lost 7 bases; unmatched junction nucleotides: 9. The sequencing sample was made of PBMCs or T cells enriched from blood (not recorded which). The receptor's source is a man aged 18 to 35 who had recovered from COVID-19. The V and J genes are TRBV7-9 and TRBJ2-3; 13 nucleotides line up with TRBD2. CDR3 sequence (DNA): TGTGCCAGCAGCCCGGGACTAGCGGGGTCCGAGCATACGCAGTATTTT. Its translation: CASSPGLAGSEHTQYF.